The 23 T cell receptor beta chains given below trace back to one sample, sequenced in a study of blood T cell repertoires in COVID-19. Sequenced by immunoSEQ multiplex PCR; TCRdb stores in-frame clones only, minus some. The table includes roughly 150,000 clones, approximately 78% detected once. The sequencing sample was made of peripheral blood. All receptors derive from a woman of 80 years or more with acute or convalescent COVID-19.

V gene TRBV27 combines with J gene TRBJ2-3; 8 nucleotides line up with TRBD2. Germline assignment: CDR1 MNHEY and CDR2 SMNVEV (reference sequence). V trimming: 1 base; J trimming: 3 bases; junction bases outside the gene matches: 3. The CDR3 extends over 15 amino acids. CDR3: CASSLYAGGTDTQYF. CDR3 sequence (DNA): TGTGCCAGCAGTTTATACGCGGGAGGTACAGATACGCAGTATTTT.

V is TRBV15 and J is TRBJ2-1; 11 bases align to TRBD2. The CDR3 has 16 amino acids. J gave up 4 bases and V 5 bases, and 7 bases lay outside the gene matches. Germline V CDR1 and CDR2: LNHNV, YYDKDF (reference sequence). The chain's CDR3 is CATSPETSGAYNEQFF. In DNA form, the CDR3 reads TGTGCCACCAGCCCTGAGACTAGCGGGGCATACAATGAGCAGTTCTTC.

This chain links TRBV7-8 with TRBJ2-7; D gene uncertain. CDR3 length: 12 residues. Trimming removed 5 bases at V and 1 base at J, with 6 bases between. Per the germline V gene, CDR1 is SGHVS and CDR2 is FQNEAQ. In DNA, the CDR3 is TGTGCCAGCAGCCGCTTATCCTACGAGCAGTACTTC. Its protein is CASSRLSYEQYF.

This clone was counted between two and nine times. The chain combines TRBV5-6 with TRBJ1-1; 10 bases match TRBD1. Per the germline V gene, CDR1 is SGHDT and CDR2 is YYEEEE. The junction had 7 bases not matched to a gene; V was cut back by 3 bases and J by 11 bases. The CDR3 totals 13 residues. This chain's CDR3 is CASSSGQGLGAFF. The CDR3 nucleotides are TGTGCCAGCAGCTCGGGACAGGGGCTTGGGGCTTTCTTT.

CDR3 amino acids: CASSQKGPGHSTDTQYF. CDR3 DNA: TGTGCCAGCAGCCAAAAGGGCCCGGGACACAGCACAGATACGCAGTATTTT. This chain uses TRBV7-3 with TRBJ2-3; TRBD1 might be the D (6 bases). With 5 bases removed from V and 0 bases from J, the gap between germline ends came to 18 bases. This CDR3 is built from 17 residues. CDR1 is SGHTA, CDR2 FQGTGA, per germline.

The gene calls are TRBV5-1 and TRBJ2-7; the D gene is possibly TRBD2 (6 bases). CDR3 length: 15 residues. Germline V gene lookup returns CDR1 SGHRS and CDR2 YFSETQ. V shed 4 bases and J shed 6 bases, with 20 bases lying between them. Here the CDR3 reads CASSLPGTPTPEQYF. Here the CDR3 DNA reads TGCGCCAGCAGCCTCCCCGGGACTCCAACCCCCGAGCAGTACTTC.

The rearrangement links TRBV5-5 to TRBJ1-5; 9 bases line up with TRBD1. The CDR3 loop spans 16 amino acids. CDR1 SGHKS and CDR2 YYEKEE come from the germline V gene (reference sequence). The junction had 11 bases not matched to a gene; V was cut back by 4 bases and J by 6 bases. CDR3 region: CASSDRDRVGGQPQHF. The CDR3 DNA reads TGTGCCAGCAGCGACCGGGACAGGGTGGGAGGTCAGCCCCAGCATTTT.

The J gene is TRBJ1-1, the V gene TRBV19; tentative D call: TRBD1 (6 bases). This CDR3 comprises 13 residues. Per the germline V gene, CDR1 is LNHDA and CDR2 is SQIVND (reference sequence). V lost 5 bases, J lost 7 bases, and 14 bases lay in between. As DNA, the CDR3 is TGTGCCAGTAGTCACACAGGGTACGTTGAAGCTTTCTTT. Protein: CASSHTGYVEAFF.

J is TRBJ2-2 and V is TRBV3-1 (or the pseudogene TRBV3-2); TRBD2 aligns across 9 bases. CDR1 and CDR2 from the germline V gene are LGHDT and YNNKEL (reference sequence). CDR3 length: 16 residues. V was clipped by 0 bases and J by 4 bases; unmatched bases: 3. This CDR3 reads CASSQDSGRITGELFF. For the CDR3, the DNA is TGTGCCAGCAGCCAAGATAGCGGGAGAATCACCGGGGAGCTGTTTTTT.

The DNA of the CDR3 is TGTGCCAGCAGCTTAGCCCGGGGAGGGGGTGAAAAACTGTTTTTT. Encoded protein: CASSLARGGGEKLFF. This chain uses TRBV7-9 with TRBJ1-4; TRBD1 is a possible D gene (6 bases). The length of the CDR3 is 15 residues. Trimming pared 0 bases from V and 7 bases from J, leaving 12 bases between. Germline CDR1 is SEHNR and CDR2 is FQNEAQ (reference sequence). Complete variable domain (other parts from reference TRBV7-9 and TRBJ1-4): DTGVSQNPRHKITKRGQNVTFRCDPISEHNRLYWYRQTLGQGPEFLTYFQNEAQLEKSRLLSDRFSAERPKGSFSTLEIQRTEQGDSAMYLCASSLARGGGEKLFFGSGTQLSVL.

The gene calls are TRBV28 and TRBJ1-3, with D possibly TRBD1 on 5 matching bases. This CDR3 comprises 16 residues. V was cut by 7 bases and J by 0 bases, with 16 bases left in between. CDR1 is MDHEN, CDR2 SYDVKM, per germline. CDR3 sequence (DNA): TGTGCCAGCAATTCACCGGGCGGGACCTCTGGAAACACCATATATTTT. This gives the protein CASNSPGGTSGNTIYF.

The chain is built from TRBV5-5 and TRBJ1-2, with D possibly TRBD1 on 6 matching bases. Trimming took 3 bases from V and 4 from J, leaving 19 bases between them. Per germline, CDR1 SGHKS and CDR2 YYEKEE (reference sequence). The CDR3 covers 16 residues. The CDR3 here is CASSSRSGGGIYGYTF. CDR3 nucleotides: TGTGCCAGCAGCTCACGGTCGGGGGGCGGTATCTATGGCTACACCTTC.

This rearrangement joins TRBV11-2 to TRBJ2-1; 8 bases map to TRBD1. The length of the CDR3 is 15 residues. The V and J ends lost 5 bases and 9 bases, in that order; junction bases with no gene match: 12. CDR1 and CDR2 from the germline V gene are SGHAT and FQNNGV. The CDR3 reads CASSVGTGRGVEQFF. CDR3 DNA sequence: TGTGCCAGCAGCGTAGGGACAGGTAGAGGGGTTGAGCAGTTCTTC.

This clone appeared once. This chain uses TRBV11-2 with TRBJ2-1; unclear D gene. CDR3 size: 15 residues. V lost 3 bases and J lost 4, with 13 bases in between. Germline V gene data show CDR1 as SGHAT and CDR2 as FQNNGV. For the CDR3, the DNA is TGTGCCAGCAGCTTTAGTACGAACAGATACAATGAGCAGTTCTTC. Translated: CASSFSTNRYNEQFF.

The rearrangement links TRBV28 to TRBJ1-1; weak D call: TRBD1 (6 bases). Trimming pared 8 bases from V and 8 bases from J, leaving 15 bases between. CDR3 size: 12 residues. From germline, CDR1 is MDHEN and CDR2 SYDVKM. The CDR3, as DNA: TGTGCCAGCCGCCACCCCCAGGGGGAAGCTTTCTTT. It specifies CASRHPQGEAFF.

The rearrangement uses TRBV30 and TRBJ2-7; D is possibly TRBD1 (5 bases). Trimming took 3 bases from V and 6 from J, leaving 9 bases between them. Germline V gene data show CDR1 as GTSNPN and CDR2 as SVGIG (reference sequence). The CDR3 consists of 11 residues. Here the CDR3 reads CAWRQGVEQYF. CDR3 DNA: TGTGCCTGGAGACAAGGGGTCGAGCAGTACTTC.

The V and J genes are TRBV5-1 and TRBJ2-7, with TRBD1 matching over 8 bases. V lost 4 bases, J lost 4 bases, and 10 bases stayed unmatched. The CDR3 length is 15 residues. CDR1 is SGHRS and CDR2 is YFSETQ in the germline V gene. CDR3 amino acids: CASSVSGQGLYEQYF. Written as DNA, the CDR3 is TGCGCCAGCAGCGTATCAGGACAGGGTCTATACGAGCAGTACTTC.

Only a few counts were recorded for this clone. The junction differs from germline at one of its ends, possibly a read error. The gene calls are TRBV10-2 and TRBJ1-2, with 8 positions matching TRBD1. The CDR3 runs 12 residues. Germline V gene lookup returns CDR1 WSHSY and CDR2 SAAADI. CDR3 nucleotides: TGCGCCAGCAGTGCGGACAGGGCGCCTTTCTCCTTC. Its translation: CASSADRAPFSF.

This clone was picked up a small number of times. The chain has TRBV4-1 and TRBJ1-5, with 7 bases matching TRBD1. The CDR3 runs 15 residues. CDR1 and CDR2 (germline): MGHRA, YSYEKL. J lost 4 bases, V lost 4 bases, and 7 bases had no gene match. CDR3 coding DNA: TGCGCCAGCAGCCCCCGGGACAGCCGAAATCAGCCCCAGCATTTT. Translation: CASSPRDSRNQPQHF.

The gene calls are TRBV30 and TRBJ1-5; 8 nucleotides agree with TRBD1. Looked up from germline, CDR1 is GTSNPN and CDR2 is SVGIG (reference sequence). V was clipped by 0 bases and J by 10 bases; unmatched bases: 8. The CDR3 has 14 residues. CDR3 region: CAWSVGQGPSPQHF. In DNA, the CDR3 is TGTGCCTGGAGTGTCGGACAGGGTCCTTCTCCCCAGCATTTT.

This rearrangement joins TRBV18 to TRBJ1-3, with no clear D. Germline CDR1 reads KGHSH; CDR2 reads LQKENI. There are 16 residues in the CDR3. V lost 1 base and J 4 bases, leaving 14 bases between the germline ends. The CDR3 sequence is CASSPHPGFMGNTIYF. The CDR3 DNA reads TGTGCCAGCTCACCACATCCGGGATTCATGGGAAACACCATATATTTT.

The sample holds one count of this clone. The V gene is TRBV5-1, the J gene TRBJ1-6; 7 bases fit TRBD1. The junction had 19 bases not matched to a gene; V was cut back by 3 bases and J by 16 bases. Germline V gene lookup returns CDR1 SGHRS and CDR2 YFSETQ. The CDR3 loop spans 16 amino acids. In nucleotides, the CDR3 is TGCGCCAGCAGCTATGGACAGGCGGTGACTTCAGTCCATCTCCACTTT. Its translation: CASSYGQAVTSVHLHF. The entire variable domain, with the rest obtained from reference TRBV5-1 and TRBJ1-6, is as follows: KAGVTQTPRYLIKTRGQQVTLSCSPISGHRSVSWYQQTPGQGLQFLFEYFSETQRNKGNFPGRFSGRQFSNSRSEMNVSTLELGDSALYLCASSYGQAVTSVHLHFGNGTRLTVT.

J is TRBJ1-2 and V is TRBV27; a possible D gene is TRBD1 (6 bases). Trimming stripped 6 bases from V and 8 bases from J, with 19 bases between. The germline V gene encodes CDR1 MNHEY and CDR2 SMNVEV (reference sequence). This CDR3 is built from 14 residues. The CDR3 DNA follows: TGTGCCAGCAGCATATCCAGGGACATGAGCGGCTACACCTTC. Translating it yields CASSISRDMSGYTF.